This record looks at one TCR beta chain sequence and its context. Its antigen remains unidentified. This record belongs to a study of graft-versus-host responses after intestinal transplantation. The overall study: Among the recipients, all got anti-thymocyte globulin induction and then tacrolimus and steroids for roughly three years. Study-level findings and limits: Within allografts, high graft-versus-host to host-versus-graft clonal ratios were seen among patients with graft-donor T cell macrochimerism. Recipient marrow contained GvH clones, some of which appeared first in ileum or blood. Early HvG declines after transplant were associated with peak circulating GvH clone levels.

Trimming cost V 4 bases and J 3 bases, with 36 bases left between them. Germline assignment: CDR1 LNHDA and CDR2 SQIVND (reference sequence). This CDR3 has 23 amino acids. The assay was immunoSEQ multiplex PCR, and TCRdb's table has in-frame clones only and misses some. Among about 99,000 clones listed, over 85% were seen once. The TCR was taken from a human donor who received an intestinal transplant. Sequences were derived from unstimulated CD8+ T cells sorted from spleen or lymph node cells, sampled before intestinal transplant. This rearrangement joins TRBV19 to TRBJ2-2; unclear D gene. CDR3 loop: CASSTSGPSDIHFSVADTGELFF. The DNA for the CDR3 is TGTGCCAGTAGTACCTCCGGGCCCTCAGATATACACTTTTCCGTGGCGGACACCGGGGAGCTGTTTTTT.